These T cell receptor beta chains were read from a single sample in a study of blood T cell repertoires in COVID-19. Sequenced by immunoSEQ multiplex PCR; TCRdb stores in-frame clones only, minus some. In the table there are about 140,000 clones, around four fifths of which are singletons. The sample consisted of PBMCs or T cells enriched from blood (not recorded which). The receptors were gathered from a woman in her thirties or forties who had recovered from COVID-19. The CDR3 runs from the conserved cysteine through the conserved F or W. D genes are given only for firm matches. Clone size is given for some rows only: seen once, a few or many times, or a class if the clone is expanded.

clone size: NA
V gene: TRBV3-1/TRBV3-2
D gene: TRBD1
J gene: TRBJ1-2
CDR3 protein: CASTPEAGGVRGYTF
CDR3 DNA: TGTGCCAGCACCCCAGAGGCAGGGGGCGTGAGGGGCTACACCTTC

clone size: NA
V gene: TRBV19
D gene: TRBD1
J gene: TRBJ1-1
CDR3 protein: CATLTGLEAFF
CDR3 DNA: TGTGCCACCCTGACAGGGTTGGAAGCTTTCTTT

clone size: NA
V gene: TRBV6-5
D gene: NA
J gene: TRBJ1-2
CDR3 protein: CATRPRGEQYGYTF
CDR3 DNA: TGTGCCACTAGACCCCGGGGGGAGCAATATGGCTACACCTTC

clone size: NA
V gene: TRBV5-1
D gene: TRBD2
J gene: TRBJ2-2
CDR3 protein: CASSLRLAPNTGELFF
CDR3 DNA: TGCGCCAGCAGCTTGAGACTAGCACCGAACACCGGGGAGCTGTTTTTT

clone size: NA
V gene: TRBV14
D gene: TRBD1
J gene: TRBJ2-4
CDR3 protein: CASSQQGAVNIQYF
CDR3 DNA: TGTGCCAGCAGCCAACAGGGGGCGGTAAACATTCAGTACTTC

clone size: NA
V gene: TRBV25-1
D gene: NA
J gene: TRBJ1-1
CDR3 protein: CASSGGRGFEAFF
CDR3 DNA: TGTGCCAGCAGTGGAGGACGGGGGTTTGAAGCTTTCTTT

clone size: NA
V gene: TRBV5-1
D gene: NA
J gene: TRBJ2-7
CDR3 protein: CASRDMNYEQYF
CDR3 DNA: TGCGCCAGCCGAGACATGAACTACGAGCAGTACTTC

clone size: NA
V gene: TRBV29-1
D gene: NA
J gene: TRBJ1-5
CDR3 protein: CIQTASNQPQHF
CDR3 DNA: TGCATCCAGACAGCTTCCAATCAGCCCCAGCATTTT

clone size: NA
V gene: TRBV19
D gene: TRBD1
J gene: TRBJ1-2
CDR3 protein: CASRIEPGGLGYTF
CDR3 DNA: TGTGCCTCTCGTATAGAGCCAGGGGGTCTTGGCTACACCTTC

clone size: NA
V gene: TRBV7-8
D gene: NA
J gene: TRBJ1-2
CDR3 protein: CASSSRQVYGYTF
CDR3 DNA: TGTGCCAGCAGCTCCCGACAGGTCTATGGCTACACCTTC

clone size: NA
V gene: TRBV30
D gene: TRBD2
J gene: TRBJ2-3
CDR3 protein: CAWSIRSSGSHTQYF
CDR3 DNA: TGTGCCTGGAGCATACGGTCTAGCGGGAGTCATACGCAGTATTTT

clone size: NA
V gene: TRBV6-5
D gene: TRBD1
J gene: TRBJ2-2
CDR3 protein: CASTRDRVAGELFF
CDR3 DNA: TGTGCCAGCACCAGGGACAGGGTGGCCGGGGAGCTGTTTTTT

clone size: few
V gene: TRBV6-5
D gene: NA
J gene: TRBJ2-7
CDR3 protein: CASRSGTHGYEQYF
CDR3 DNA: TGTGCCAGCCGCTCCGGGACTCACGGCTACGAGCAGTACTTC

clone size: NA
V gene: TRBV30
D gene: NA
J gene: TRBJ1-1
CDR3 protein: CAWSVARNTEAFF
CDR3 DNA: TGTGCCTGGAGTGTGGCCAGGAACACTGAAGCTTTCTTT

clone size: NA
V gene: TRBV7-9
D gene: NA
J gene: TRBJ1-2
CDR3 protein: CASSRLTGANEYGYTF
CDR3 DNA: TGTGCCAGCAGCAGATTGACAGGCGCTAATGAATATGGCTACACCTTC

clone size: NA
V gene: TRBV6-1
D gene: TRBD1
J gene: TRBJ2-5
CDR3 protein: CASSDINTGGRQETQYF
CDR3 DNA: TGTGCCAGCAGTGATATAAATACAGGGGGCCGTCAAGAGACCCAGTACTTC

clone size: NA
V gene: TRBV27
D gene: TRBD1
J gene: TRBJ1-2
CDR3 protein: CASSVGQGLSYGYTF
CDR3 DNA: TGTGCCAGCAGTGTCGGACAGGGGCTTTCCTATGGCTACACCTTC

clone size: NA
V gene: TRBV27
D gene: TRBD1
J gene: TRBJ2-4
CDR3 protein: CASSLYGQGTNIQYF
CDR3 DNA: TGTGCCAGCAGTTTATACGGACAGGGAACAAACATTCAGTACTTC

clone size: NA
V gene: TRBV20-1
D gene: TRBD2
J gene: TRBJ2-1
CDR3 protein: CSATLAVEQFF
CDR3 DNA: TGCAGTGCTACACTAGCGGTTGAGCAGTTCTTC

clone size: NA
V gene: TRBV11-2
D gene: TRBD2
J gene: TRBJ2-5
CDR3 protein: CASSFSYGGAGETQYF
CDR3 DNA: TGTGCCAGCAGCTTTTCATACGGGGGGGCCGGGGAGACCCAGTACTTC

clone size: NA
V gene: TRBV20-1
D gene: NA
J gene: TRBJ2-7
CDR3 protein: CSASSGHEQYF
CDR3 DNA: TGCAGTGCTAGTAGTGGGCACGAGCAGTACTTC

clone size: once
V gene: TRBV27
D gene: NA
J gene: TRBJ1-1
CDR3 protein: CASSSYRELNTEAFF
CDR3 DNA: TGTGCCAGCAGTTCCTACAGGGAGTTGAACACTGAAGCTTTCTTT

clone size: NA
V gene: TRBV7-6
D gene: NA
J gene: TRBJ1-1
CDR3 protein: CASSLAGGDLNTEAFF
CDR3 DNA: TGTGCCAGCAGCTTAGCGGGAGGCGACCTGAACACTGAAGCTTTCTTT

clone size: NA
V gene: TRBV4-1
D gene: NA
J gene: TRBJ2-1
CDR3 protein: CASSQDGRGYSYNEQFF
CDR3 DNA: TGCGCCAGCAGCCAAGATGGGCGGGGATATTCCTACAATGAGCAGTTCTTC

clone size: NA
V gene: TRBV4-2
D gene: NA
J gene: TRBJ1-1
CDR3 protein: CASSQDSNAPGYTEAFF
CDR3 DNA: TGTGCCAGCAGCCAAGATTCGAACGCACCGGGGTACACTGAAGCTTTCTTT

clone size: NA
V gene: TRBV7-9
D gene: NA
J gene: TRBJ2-1
CDR3 protein: CASSSPSVMYNEQFF
CDR3 DNA: TGTGCCAGCAGCTCACCTAGCGTAATGTACAATGAGCAGTTCTTC

clone size: NA
V gene: TRBV7-9
D gene: TRBD1
J gene: TRBJ2-7
CDR3 protein: CASSPREGQGTYEQYF
CDR3 DNA: TGTGCCAGCAGCCCCAGGGAGGGACAGGGCACCTACGAGCAGTACTTC

clone size: once
V gene: TRBV7-9
D gene: NA
J gene: TRBJ2-3
CDR3 protein: CASSTLDGTDTQYF
CDR3 DNA: TGTGCCAGCAGCACCCTAGATGGCACAGATACGCAGTATTTT

clone size: NA
V gene: TRBV10-3
D gene: TRBD1
J gene: TRBJ1-3
CDR3 protein: CAISKQGAGNTIYF
CDR3 DNA: TGTGCCATCAGTAAACAGGGGGCTGGAAACACCATATATTTT

clone size: NA
V gene: TRBV5-6
D gene: NA
J gene: TRBJ1-4
CDR3 protein: CASSLARGMGTNEKLFF
CDR3 DNA: TGTGCCAGCAGCTTGGCAAGGGGAATGGGTACTAATGAAAAACTGTTTTTT

clone size: NA
V gene: TRBV6-5
D gene: NA
J gene: TRBJ1-2
CDR3 protein: CASSLGRDNYGYTF
CDR3 DNA: TGTGCCAGCAGCCTCGGGCGGGACAACTATGGCTACACCTTC